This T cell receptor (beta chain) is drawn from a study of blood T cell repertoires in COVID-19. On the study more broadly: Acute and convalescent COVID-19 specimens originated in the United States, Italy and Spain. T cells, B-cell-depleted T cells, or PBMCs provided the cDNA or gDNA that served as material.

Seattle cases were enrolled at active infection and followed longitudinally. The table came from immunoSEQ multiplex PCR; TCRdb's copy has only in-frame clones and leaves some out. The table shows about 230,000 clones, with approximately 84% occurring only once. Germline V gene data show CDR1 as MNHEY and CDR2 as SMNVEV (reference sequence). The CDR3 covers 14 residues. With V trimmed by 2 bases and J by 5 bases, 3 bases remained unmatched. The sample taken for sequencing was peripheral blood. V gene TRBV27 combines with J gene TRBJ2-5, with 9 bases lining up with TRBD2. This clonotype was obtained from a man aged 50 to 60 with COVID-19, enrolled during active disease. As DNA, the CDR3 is TGTGCCAGCAGTTTAGCGGGGGGGAGGGAGACCCAGTACTTC. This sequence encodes CASSLAGGRETQYF.